Reported below is one T cell receptor (beta chain). Original methodology: Amplification of reference gene primers was used by the study to estimate nucleated cell counts. The table came from immunoSEQ multiplex PCR; TCRdb's copy has only in-frame clones and leaves some out. V, J and clone size are those of that table, while D and trimming were read from the DNA. The sample lists about 180,000 clones; approximately 84% were seen once. This record belongs to a study of blood T cell repertoires in COVID-19. In the study overall: T cells, B-cell-depleted T cells, or PBMCs provided the cDNA or gDNA that served as material.

This CDR3 comprises 16 residues. Germline lookup yields CDR1 SGHDT and CDR2 YYEEEE. J lost 3 bases, V lost 3 bases, and 5 bases had no gene match. Individuals aged about 18 to 89 years were recruited from fewer than 25 US areas. Researchers sorted participants into cohorts using their self-reported clinical history. This receptor was identified in a human donor with acute COVID-19. The donor label of this sample is uncertain. The V and J genes are TRBV5-6 and TRBJ2-1, with 11 bases identical to TRBD2. The sequenced material came from PBMCs or T cells enriched from blood (not recorded which). The CDR3 spells CASSWSGTSGYNEQFF. DNA for the CDR3: TGTGCCAGCAGCTGGTCCGGGACTAGCGGCTACAATGAGCAGTTCTTC.